The 21 T cell receptor beta chains presented below share a single source sample, sequenced in a study of blood T cell repertoires in COVID-19 (dated by TCRdb to the early 2020s). Receptor libraries were prepared by the immunoSEQ multiplex PCR assay. As stored in TCRdb, this immuneACCESS dataset retains in-frame rearrangements with V and J assigned. A fraction of the clones does not appear; measured against another copy, unresolved V genes explain less than half of the discrepancy, and the remainder lacks a known reason. The sample table records just under 250,000 clones; 80% to 90% of these occur just once. The top ten clonotypes cover 3.5% to 5% of the sample. The sequenced sample consisted of PBMCs or T cells enriched from blood (not recorded which). The receptors were sampled from a woman in her 30s who had recovered from COVID-19.

The rearrangement uses TRBV4-1 and TRBJ1-1, with D tentatively TRBD1 (5 bases). V lost 0 bases and J lost 5, with 16 bases in between. This CDR3 contains 16 residues. Germline V CDR1 and CDR2: MGHRA, YSYEKL. This chain's CDR3 is CASSQDPLAGRTEAFF. CDR3 nucleotides: TGCGCCAGCAGCCAAGATCCCTTGGCAGGGCGAACTGAAGCTTTCTTT.

This rearrangement joins TRBV4-3 to TRBJ1-6; D perhaps matches TRBD1 (6 bases). Trimming took off 0 bases at V and 7 bases at J, with 13 bases between the two ends. The germline gives CDR1 LGHNA, CDR2 YSLEER. This CDR3 contains 16 residues. The CDR3, as DNA: TGCGCCAGCAGCCAAGATTGGCGACAGGAGAATTCACCCCTCCACTTT. It codes for CASSQDWRQENSPLHF.

This chain joins TRBV3-1 (or the pseudogene TRBV3-2) and TRBJ1-6; 8 positions agree with TRBD1. The CDR3 contains 14 residues. The germline gives CDR1 LGHDT, CDR2 YNNKEL (reference sequence). V shed 4 bases and J 15 bases; nucleotides not matched to a gene: 11. The CDR3 loop reads CASSPGQVTFLLHF. The CDR3 coding sequence is TGTGCCAGCAGCCCGGGACAGGTGACCTTTCTCCTCCACTTT.

The chain couples TRBV7-8 to TRBJ2-7, with 7 bases lining up with TRBD1. Germline-derived CDR1 and CDR2 are SGHVS and FQNEAQ. CDR3 length: 15 residues. V was pared by 1 base and J by 2 bases, with 5 bases of the junction left unmatched. The CDR3 spells CASSLDRGWAYEQYF. Written as DNA, the CDR3 is TGTGCCAGCAGCTTAGACAGGGGATGGGCCTACGAGCAGTACTTC. Drawing the rest from reference TRBV7-8 and TRBJ2-7, the complete variable domain is GAGVSQSPRYKVAKRGQDVALRCDPISGHVSLFWYQQALGQGPEFLTYFQNEAQLDKSGLPSDRFFAERPEGSVSTLKIQRTQQEDSAVYLCASSLDRGWAYEQYFGPGTRLTVT.

This chain connects TRBV10-3 to TRBJ1-2; tentatively, D is TRBD1 (6 bases). The CDR3 loop spans 14 amino acids. V lost 4 bases, J lost 5 bases, and 14 bases lay in between. In germline, CDR1 is ENHRY, CDR2 SYGVKD. The CDR3 is CAISVERGTYGYTF. In nucleotides, the CDR3 is TGTGCCATCAGTGTGGAGAGGGGGACGTATGGCTACACCTTC.

The genes are TRBV29-1 and TRBJ2-5, with 8 bases lining up with TRBD2. The CDR3 length is 14 residues. The germline V gene encodes CDR1 SQVTM and CDR2 ANQGSEA. The V gene end was trimmed by 4 bases and the J gene end by 5 bases; junction bases not matched to a gene: 9. CDR3 residues: CSVVGLSSGETQYF. The CDR3 coding sequence is TGCAGCGTTGTGGGCCTCTCTAGCGGGGAGACCCAGTACTTC.

CDR3 sequence (DNA): TGTGCCAGCAGTTTTCGTGGGGCGATCGTTGGCTACACCTTC. Protein sequence: CASSFRGAIVGYTF. The rearrangement joins TRBV28 to TRBJ1-2; TRBD1 is a possible D gene (5 bases). Germline V lookup: CDR1 MDHEN, CDR2 SYDVKM. Trimming removed 3 bases at V and 7 bases at J, with 15 bases between. The CDR3 sequence is 14 residues long.

This clone has just a few counts. The chain combines TRBV30 with TRBJ1-4, with D tentatively TRBD1 (5 bases). The CDR3 has 14 amino acids. Germline V CDR1 and CDR2: GTSNPN, SVGIG (reference sequence). Trimming removed 3 bases at V and 3 bases at J, with 11 bases between. The CDR3 DNA reads as TGTGCCTGGAGAAGCAGGGCAGCTAATGAAAAACTGTTTTTT. Its protein is CAWRSRAANEKLFF. Supplemented by reference TRBV30 and TRBJ1-4, the full variable domain reads SQTIHQWPATLVQPVGSPLSLECTVEGTSNPNLYWYRQAAGRGLQLLFYSVGIGQISSEVPQNLSASRPQDRQFILSSKKLLLSDSGFYLCAWRSRAANEKLFFGSGTQLSVL.

The chain has TRBV12-5 and TRBJ2-2; D not certain. V was cut by 6 bases and J by 4 bases, with 9 bases left in between. The CDR3 consists of 13 residues. CDR1 is LGHNT and CDR2 is FRNRAP in the germline V gene. CDR3 in DNA: TGTGCTAGTGGACATGGTACCACCGGGGAGCTGTTTTTT. The encoded protein is CASGHGTTGELFF.

The gene calls are TRBV27 and TRBJ1-1, with D maybe TRBD1 (5 bases). V was clipped by 1 base and J by 5 bases, with 11 bases between them. Germline V gives CDR1 MNHEY, CDR2 SMNVEV (reference sequence). This CDR3 has 14 amino acids. The CDR3 DNA follows: TGTGCCAGCAGTTTATGGGCACAGGAGACTGAAGCTTTCTTT. Translation: CASSLWAQETEAFF.

This clone was seen at least ten times. This chain joins TRBV19 and TRBJ1-1; D is possibly TRBD1 (5 bases). V was pared by 7 bases and J by 0 bases, with 12 bases between. CDR1 and CDR2 from the germline V gene are LNHDA and SQIVND (reference sequence). This CDR3 spans 14 amino acids. CDR3 DNA sequence: TGTGCCAGTAACTTCGGACACTTGAACACTGAAGCTTTCTTT. Amino acids: CASNFGHLNTEAFF.

The chain is built from TRBV27 and TRBJ1-2, with D perhaps matching TRBD1 (5 bases). Germline assignment: CDR1 MNHEY and CDR2 SMNVEV (reference sequence). The CDR3 extends over 13 amino acids. The V gene lost 4 bases and the J gene lost 4 bases, with 10 bases spanning the gap. The chain's CDR3 is CASSSRQLYGYTF. CDR3 bases: TGTGCCAGCAGTTCGAGACAGCTCTATGGCTACACCTTC.

V gene TRBV3-1 (or the pseudogene TRBV3-2) combines with J gene TRBJ1-1, with D unclear. CDR1 is LGHDT, CDR2 YNNKEL, per germline (reference sequence). This CDR3 has 13 residues. V dropped 5 bases and J dropped 2 bases, with 9 bases sitting between them. This chain's CDR3 is CASSLSGNTEAFF. CDR3 nucleotides: TGTGCCAGCAGCTTATCAGGAAACACTGAAGCTTTCTTT.

The V and J genes are TRBV5-1 and TRBJ2-1; 7 nucleotides line up with TRBD2. The CDR3 runs to 14 residues. V was pared by 7 bases and J by 5 bases, with 9 bases of the junction left unmatched. From germline, CDR1 is SGHRS and CDR2 YFSETQ. DNA of the CDR3: TGCGCCAGCTCACTAGCGATCCAGGACAATGAGCAGTTCTTC. Translating it yields CASSLAIQDNEQFF.

The J gene is TRBJ1-2, the V gene TRBV28; 10 bases line up with TRBD1. Trimming took 3 bases from V and 4 from J; bases not matched to a gene: 8. Germline V gene lookup returns CDR1 MDHEN and CDR2 SYDVKM. The CDR3 has 16 amino acids. CDR3 sequence reads: CASSLGTGAGGYGYTF. CDR3 DNA: TGTGCCAGCAGTTTGGGGACAGGGGCCGGCGGCTATGGCTACACCTTC.

This rearrangement joins TRBV29-1 to TRBJ2-2; 7 bases are a match to TRBD1. V shed 4 bases, J shed 2 bases, and the junction held 10 bases outside the gene matches. Germline CDR1 is SQVTM and CDR2 is ANQGSEA. This CDR3 contains 16 residues. This CDR3 is CSVVTRGQINTGELFF. The CDR3 DNA reads TGCAGCGTTGTTACTCGGGGACAGATAAACACCGGGGAGCTGTTTTTT.

The chain carries TRBV5-4 and TRBJ2-7, with 7 bases identical to TRBD1. Per germline, CDR1 SGHNT and CDR2 YYREEE (reference sequence). V dropped 4 bases and J dropped 3; count of bases not matched to a gene: 7. This CDR3 contains 14 residues. CDR3 residues: CASSPGQRNYEQYF. The CDR3 DNA follows: TGTGCCAGCAGCCCGGGACAGCGCAACTACGAGCAGTACTTC.

This chain connects TRBV27 to TRBJ1-1; D might be TRBD1 (6 bases). CDR1 is MNHEY and CDR2 is SMNVEV in the germline V gene (reference sequence). V gave up 5 bases and J gave up 0 bases, with 13 bases separating them. This CDR3 is 15 amino acids long. Here the CDR3 reads CASSRQGLVNTEAFF. The CDR3 DNA reads as TGTGCCAGCAGTAGGCAGGGGTTAGTGAACACTGAAGCTTTCTTT.

The V and J genes are TRBV3-1 (or the pseudogene TRBV3-2) and TRBJ2-1; 15 bases agree with TRBD2. This CDR3 comprises 17 residues. CDR1 and CDR2 from the germline V gene are LGHDT and YNNKEL (reference sequence). Germline trimming cut 1 base from V and 10 bases from J; bases unmatched to any gene: 8. This CDR3 is CASSQAGTSGRRGEQFF. CDR3 in DNA: TGTGCCAGCAGCCAAGCTGGGACTAGCGGGAGGAGAGGGGAGCAGTTCTTC.

This chain joins TRBV3-1 (or the pseudogene TRBV3-2) and TRBJ1-1; TRBD1 aligns across 7 bases. The CDR3 consists of 17 residues. V was clipped by 3 bases and J by 1 base; unmatched bases: 11. Germline V gene sequence: CDR1 LGHDT, CDR2 YNNKEL (reference sequence). Here the CDR3 reads CASSQKTGEGSNTEAFF. The DNA of the CDR3 is TGTGCCAGCAGCCAGAAAACAGGGGAAGGGTCGAACACTGAAGCTTTCTTT.

This clone was seen repeatedly, ten times or more. This chain connects TRBV19 to TRBJ2-2, with D tentatively TRBD2 (5 bases). The V end lost 2 bases, the J end lost 4 bases, and 8 bases lay between the germline ends. This CDR3 has 14 amino acids. Germline-derived CDR1 and CDR2 are LNHDA and SQIVND (reference sequence). DNA of the CDR3: TGTGCCAGTAGTATAAGGGCGGGCACCGGGGAGCTGTTTTTT. Amino acids: CASSIRAGTGELFF.